Shown below are 7 T cell receptor beta chains from a single sample sequenced in a study of cytomegalovirus exposure and HLA in healthy donors. The PCR made use of 60 Vbeta and 13 Jbeta primers. Repertoires were generated with immunoSEQ multiplex PCR, while TCRdb's copy carries only in-frame clones and drops some. Of about 94,000 clones in the sample, around 69% were seen once. Sequencing was performed on PBMCs. These receptors were obtained from a young man in good health and CMV-seronegative.

The V gene is TRBV11-3, the J gene TRBJ2-2, with a tentative D call TRBD1 (6 bases). CDR1 SGHNT and CDR2 YENEEA come from the germline V gene. The CDR3 runs to 16 residues. The V and J ends lost 3 bases and 2 bases respectively, with 13 bases between them. The chain's CDR3 is CASSFYSGQNTGELFF. The CDR3 nucleotides are TGTGCCAGCAGCTTTTATTCGGGACAAAACACCGGGGAGCTGTTTTTT.

The gene calls are TRBV14 and TRBJ1-2, with D hard to call. V shed 1 base and J shed 5 bases, with 5 bases lying between them. Germline-derived CDR1 and CDR2 are SGHDN and FVKESK. CDR3 length equals 12 residues. This CDR3 is CASSQAEYGYTF. In DNA, the CDR3 is TGTGCCAGCAGCCAAGCGGAGTATGGCTACACCTTC.

The chain uses TRBV19 and TRBJ2-1; 10 nucleotides agree with TRBD2. This CDR3 region has 15 residues. Germline assignment: CDR1 LNHDA and CDR2 SQIVND (reference sequence). J gave up 4 bases and V 3 bases, and 3 bases lay outside the gene matches. The CDR3 spells CASSISGRSYNEQFF. CDR3 in DNA: TGTGCCAGTAGTATTAGCGGGAGGAGTTACAATGAGCAGTTCTTC.

V is TRBV6-6 and J is TRBJ1-1; TRBD1 matches at 8 bases. The junction had 7 bases not matched to a gene; V was cut back by 2 bases and J by 2 bases. The V gene's germline CDR1 is MNHNY and CDR2 SVGAGI (reference sequence). The CDR3 has 16 amino acids. The CDR3 DNA is TGTGCCAGCAGTTACGCTCCAGGGGGCCGTAACACTGAAGCTTTCTTT. This sequence encodes CASSYAPGGRNTEAFF.

Remarks on this clone: Additional DNA sequences in this sample encode the identical CDR3. The V call is TRBV7-3, the J call TRBJ1-4; TRBD1 might be the D (6 bases). CDR3 length: 15 amino acids. V was trimmed by 1 base and J by 8 bases, leaving 14 bases between them. In germline, CDR1 is SGHTA, CDR2 FQGTGA. The CDR3 region is CASSLNTGTNEKLFF. The CDR3 DNA sequence: TGTGCCAGCAGCTTAAATACCGGGACAAACGAAAAACTGTTTTTT.

Here the CDR3 DNA reads TGTGCCAGCAGCTTGAGGCTCGGGTTAAGCTCTGGAAACACCATATATTTT. It specifies CASSLRLGLSSGNTIYF. V usage is TRBV5-4 and J usage is TRBJ1-3; no firm D call. The V gene's germline CDR1 is SGHNT and CDR2 YYREEE (reference sequence). The CDR3 loop spans 17 amino acids. The V gene lost 1 base and the J gene lost 0 bases, with 14 bases spanning the gap.

V is TRBV6-6 and J is TRBJ2-3; TRBD2 matches at 7 bases. V lost 7 bases, J lost 4 bases, and 14 bases stayed unmatched. This CDR3 is built from 16 residues. CDR1 MNHNY and CDR2 SVGAGI come from the germline V gene (reference sequence). The CDR3 loop is CASKPPASSGSDTQYF. In nucleotides, the CDR3 is TGTGCCAGCAAGCCCCCTGCATCTAGCGGATCAGATACGCAGTATTTT.